This TCR beta chain emerged from a study of cytomegalovirus exposure and HLA in healthy donors. 60 Vbeta and 13 Jbeta primers were used in PCR. TCRdb's copy holds only in-frame clones and misses some; the assay was immunoSEQ multiplex PCR. The profile shows more than 50,000 clones, around two thirds of them singletons. With 2 bases removed from V and 3 bases from J, the gap between germline ends came to 10 bases. The germline CDR1 and CDR2 sequences are KGHSH and LQKENI. The CDR3 totals 14 residues. Those who donated were healthy bone marrow donors. The source is a woman aged 55-69 years in good health and CMV-seropositive. The chain has TRBV18 and TRBJ1-2; D perhaps matches TRBD1 (6 bases). Material for sequencing was PBMCs. This CDR3 is CASSPSRQDYGYTF. The DNA of the CDR3 is TGTGCCAGCTCACCATCCCGACAGGACTATGGCTACACCTTC.